This record concerns one T cell receptor (beta chain) sequence. Its antigen is not identified. Assay: immunoSEQ multiplex PCR; the TCRdb copy retains only in-frame clones and omits some. The sample yields some 82,000 clones, 70% to 90% seen once. These data come from a study of T cell responses to AZD1222 COVID-19 vaccine. In the study overall: Pooled in the analysis were second doses at about 4 or about 12 weeks.

Trimming removed 6 bases at V and 0 bases at J, with 18 bases between. The CDR3 is 17 residues long. Germline CDR1 reads MNHEY; CDR2 reads SVGEGT. Overall study results and limits: Spike was spanned by vaccine-associated CD4 TCRs, which were dominant at 160-218 and 743-854. Among the donors, most were white British and more were female, and clonal diversity was possibly underestimated. AZD1222 recipients seropositive at baseline numbered only five or six.

This clonotype was sampled from an adult in good health. Sequencing used peripheral blood, obtained on day 0 of AZD1222 vaccination. This chain connects TRBV6-2 or TRBV6-3 to TRBJ1-5, with D possibly being TRBD1 (5 bases). Here the CDR3 reads CASSSHVGEVSNQPQHF. As DNA, the CDR3 is TGTGCCAGCAGCTCGCATGTGGGGGAGGTTAGCAATCAGCCCCAGCATTTT.